This section outlines one T cell receptor beta chain sequence together with its context. The CDR3 consists of 14 residues. Trimming took off 0 bases at V and 4 bases at J, with 7 bases between the two ends. Germline V gene data show CDR1 as MGHDK and CDR2 as SYGVNS. These data are taken from a study of CD8+ T cells in alopecia areata. Extraction and reverse transcription of RNA yielded cDNA as the sequencing template. The repertoire was sequenced with immunoSEQ multiplex PCR; TCRdb's copy has only in-frame clones and lacks some. Of 150,000 or so clones listed, roughly 50% were seen once; the top ten hold under 5.5%.

What was sequenced was CD4+ T cells sorted from blood. The clonotype originates from a human donor in good health. The chain carries TRBV25-1 and TRBJ1-5; D is unclear. In DNA, the CDR3 is TGTGCCAGCAGTGAATACGGCCCAAATCAGCCCCAGCATTTT. Its protein is CASSEYGPNQPQHF.